This passage covers 21 T cell receptor beta chains from one sample sequenced in a study of graft-versus-host responses after intestinal transplantation. No antigen has been assigned to these receptors. Sequencing was performed with immunoSEQ multiplex PCR; in TCRdb, only in-frame clones are kept and a portion is missing. The table includes fewer than 130,000 clones, over 85% detected once. The sample here was unstimulated CD8+ T cells sorted from spleen or lymph node cells, taken before intestinal transplant. These receptors all come from a human donor who received an intestinal transplant.

V and J are TRBV9 and TRBJ2-3, with D maybe TRBD1 (5 bases). Germline values: CDR1 SGDLS, CDR2 YYNGEE. This CDR3 comprises 16 residues. Trimming removed 0 bases from V and 1 base from J, with 12 bases in between. Here the CDR3 DNA reads TGTGCCAGCAGCGTAGAGGGCAGGGTGGGCACAGATACGCAGTATTTT. The encoded protein is CASSVEGRVGTDTQYF.

This chain uses TRBV10-1 with TRBJ2-2; D call uncertain. V lost 4 bases and J 4 bases, leaving 4 bases between the germline ends. There are 12 residues in the CDR3. Per the germline V gene, CDR1 is WNHNN and CDR2 is SYGVQD (reference sequence). The CDR3 spells CASSVGTGELFF. As DNA, the CDR3 is TGCGCCAGCAGTGTGGGCACCGGGGAGCTGTTTTTT.

The chain employs TRBV4-1 and TRBJ2-1; 8 bases agree with TRBD1. Germline V gene lookup returns CDR1 MGHRA and CDR2 YSYEKL. V shed 2 bases and J 6 bases; nucleotides not matched to a gene: 9. This CDR3 has 16 amino acids. The chain's CDR3 is CASSQPPGTGSNEQFF. The CDR3 bases are TGCGCCAGCAGCCAACCCCCCGGGACAGGCTCCAATGAGCAGTTCTTC.

Only one count was recorded for this clone. The germline gene is not matched at one end of the junction; a read error may be the cause. V gene TRBV7-7 combines with J gene TRBJ2-1, with D perhaps TRBD1 (6 bases). Germline V gives CDR1 SSHAT, CDR2 FNYEAQ (reference sequence). CDR3 size: 14 residues. The CDR3 spells CASSFTTGMNEQFF. The CDR3 bases are TGTGCTAGCAGCTTTACAACAGGGATGAATGAGCAGTTCTTC.

V and J are TRBV19 and TRBJ2-1, with D maybe TRBD2 (5 bases). Germline CDR1 is LNHDA and CDR2 is SQIVND (reference sequence). Trimming shortened V by 5 bases and J by 3 bases, and 14 bases separated the two germline ends. The length of the CDR3 is 15 residues. CDR3 DNA: TGTGCCAGTAGTCCCCTTTTCCGGGACTACAATGAGCAGTTCTTC. Protein sequence: CASSPLFRDYNEQFF.

The rearrangement uses TRBV7-2 and TRBJ2-1; weak D call: TRBD1 (6 bases). Trimming removed 3 bases from V and 1 base from J, with 16 bases in between. CDR3 size: 17 residues. CDR1 and CDR2 (germline): SGHTA, FQGNSA. In DNA form, the CDR3 reads TGTGCCAGCAGCTTGGGGGAAATCAGGGGTTCCTACAATGAGCAGTTCTTC. Its protein product is CASSLGEIRGSYNEQFF. Full variable domain (rest looked up from reference TRBV7-2 and TRBJ2-1): GAGVSQSPSNKVTEKGKDVELRCDPISGHTALYWYRQSLGQGLEFLIYFQGNSAPDKSGLPSDRFSAERTGGSVSTLTIQRTQQEDSAVYLCASSLGEIRGSYNEQFFGPGTRLTVL.

V usage is TRBV6-5 and J usage is TRBJ1-5; TRBD1 matches 7 bases. Germline V gene lookup returns CDR1 MNHEY and CDR2 SVGAGI. With V trimmed by 4 bases and J by 2 bases, 5 bases remained unmatched. This CDR3 is 15 amino acids long. CDR3 nucleotides: TGTGCCAGCAGTTTTCAGGGGGGTGGCAATCAGCCCCAGCATTTT. Encoded protein: CASSFQGGGNQPQHF.

The V gene is TRBV7-9, the J gene TRBJ2-1, with 12 positions matching TRBD2. With V trimmed by 4 bases and J by 7 bases, 8 bases remained unmatched. The CDR3 extends over 16 amino acids. CDR1 is SEHNR, CDR2 FQNEAQ, per germline (reference sequence). The CDR3 reads CASSSQTSGGVNEQFF. In DNA, the CDR3 is TGTGCCAGCAGCTCACAGACTAGCGGGGGTGTGAATGAGCAGTTCTTC.

The chain carries TRBV28 and TRBJ1-4, with no clear D. Trimming took off 0 bases at V and 5 bases at J, with 10 bases between the two ends. Germline loops: CDR1 MDHEN, CDR2 SYDVKM. The CDR3 runs to 15 residues. The DNA of the CDR3 is TGTGCCAGCAGTTTATGGGTCGGGCGGAATGAAAAACTGTTTTTT. It specifies CASSLWVGRNEKLFF.

The chain joins TRBV2 to TRBJ2-7; 10 bases match TRBD2. J was trimmed by 0 bases and V by 7 bases; bases with no gene match: 24. The CDR3 has 21 amino acids. CDR1 is SNHLY, CDR2 FYNNEI, per germline. The CDR3 reads CASTTNPGLAKLDRVSYEQYF. Written as DNA, the CDR3 is TGTGCCAGCACCACTAATCCGGGACTAGCGAAGTTGGATAGGGTCTCCTACGAGCAGTACTTC. The full variable domain, in which reference TRBV2 and TRBJ2-7 provide the parts outside the CDR3, is EPEVTQTPSHQVTQMGQEVILRCVPISNHLYFYWYRQILGQKVEFLVSFYNNEISEKSEIFDDQFSVERPDGSNFTLKIRSTKLEDSAMYFCASTTNPGLAKLDRVSYEQYFGPGTRLTVT.

V and J are TRBV10-2 and TRBJ2-1, with TRBD2 matching over 7 bases. This CDR3 comprises 13 residues. Unmatched junction bases numbered 12, after V lost 7 bases and J lost 12 bases. Germline values: CDR1 WSHSY, CDR2 SAAADI. CDR3 in DNA: TGCGCCAGCAATGAAAGAAGCGGGACCCCGCAGTTCTTC. The encoded protein is CASNERSGTPQFF.

The chain uses TRBV9 and TRBJ2-1; D remains unclear. From germline, CDR1 is SGDLS and CDR2 YYNGEE. The CDR3 runs 15 residues. V dropped 2 bases and J dropped 0 bases, with 9 bases sitting between them. CDR3 coding DNA: TGTGCCAGCAGCGTTGACTCAAACTCCTACAATGAGCAGTTCTTC. The encoded protein is CASSVDSNSYNEQFF.

CDR3 DNA: TGCGCCAGCACGGACGGGAGGGCCTACAATGAGCAGTTCTTC. This translates into CASTDGRAYNEQFF. The J gene is TRBJ2-1, the V gene TRBV10-2; TRBD2 aligns across 8 bases. The CDR3 runs 14 residues. CDR1 and CDR2 from the germline V gene are WSHSY and SAAADI. V lost 7 bases, J lost 2 bases, and 4 bases stayed unmatched.

The genes are TRBV6-6 and TRBJ2-1; 10 bases map to TRBD2. The CDR3 is 15 residues long. V was clipped by 7 bases and J by 7 bases; unmatched bases: 10. Germline V gene sequence: CDR1 MNHNY, CDR2 SVGAGI (reference sequence). CDR3 coding DNA: TGTGCCAGCACCCCGGGGACTAGCGAGAGGAATGAGCAGTTCTTC. Translated, it gives CASTPGTSERNEQFF.

Concerning this clone itself: A read error may account for a junction end that differs from germline. The chain carries TRBV7-7 and TRBJ2-1; 7 bases map to TRBD1. The germline V gene has CDR1 SSHAT and CDR2 FNYEAQ (reference sequence). The CDR3 has 12 residues. The chain's CDR3 is CASSSRQGEQFF. The CDR3 DNA reads TGTGCTAGCAGCTCAAGACAGGGTGAGCAGTTCTTC.

V and J are TRBV6-5 and TRBJ2-7; maybe TRBD2 (7 bases). The CDR3 consists of 14 residues. The germline gives CDR1 MNHEY, CDR2 SVGAGI. Trimming shortened V by 2 bases and J by 2 bases, and 10 bases separated the two germline ends. CDR3 sequence: CASSYGEGAYEQYF. The CDR3 DNA follows: TGTGCCAGCAGTTACGGGGAGGGGGCCTACGAGCAGTACTTC.

The chain joins TRBV27 to TRBJ1-2, with 7 nucleotides matching TRBD1. CDR1 is MNHEY and CDR2 is SMNVEV in the germline V gene (reference sequence). J was trimmed by 3 bases and V by 4 bases; bases with no gene match: 8. The CDR3 runs 15 residues. CDR3 in DNA: TGTGCCAGCAGTTCCCTTTCAGGGGGTGACTATGGCTACACCTTC. Amino acids: CASSSLSGGDYGYTF.

The CDR3 DNA sequence: TGCGCCAGCAGCGACAGCGCTTACAATGAGCAGTTCTTC. It is translated as CASSDSAYNEQFF. The V call is TRBV5-1, the J call TRBJ2-1, with D possibly TRBD1 on 5 matching bases. Trimming took 4 bases from V and 4 from J, leaving 9 bases between them. The germline V gene has CDR1 SGHRS and CDR2 YFSETQ. The CDR3 sequence is 13 residues long.

The V gene is TRBV27, the J gene TRBJ2-1; TRBD2 matches at 14 bases. Germline V gives CDR1 MNHEY, CDR2 SMNVEV (reference sequence). Unmatched junction bases numbered 11, after V lost 4 bases and J lost 9 bases. The CDR3 contains 17 residues. CDR3 residues: CASSSWGTSGSRSEQFF. The CDR3 DNA reads as TGTGCCAGCAGTTCCTGGGGGACTAGCGGGAGCAGAAGTGAGCAGTTCTTC.

The count of this clone is one. Other DNA sequences in this specimen translate into the identical CDR3. The rearrangement uses TRBV19 and TRBJ1-1; TRBD1 aligns across 10 bases. Trimming cost V 9 bases and J 4 bases; bases outside gene matches: 2. Germline loops: CDR1 LNHDA, CDR2 SQIVND (reference sequence). The CDR3 runs 12 residues. The CDR3 is CASRQGATEAFF. CDR3 DNA: TGTGCCAGCCGACAGGGGGCCACTGAAGCTTTCTTT.

The chain recombines TRBV5-6 with TRBJ1-5, with D possibly being TRBD1 (6 bases). Trimming left V 4 bases short and J 3 bases short, with 11 bases between. Germline values: CDR1 SGHDT, CDR2 YYEEEE. This CDR3 comprises 14 residues. The chain's CDR3 is CASSATGLNQPQHF. In DNA, the CDR3 is TGTGCCAGCAGCGCGACAGGCCTCAATCAGCCCCAGCATTTT.